This TCR beta chain was identified in a study of shared clonotypes between healthy human individuals. Study-wide points: A reduction in generation probabilities was seen for non-shared clonotypes relative to those shared by all four donors.

All participating donors were Caucasian adults from Nashville, Tennessee. Assay used: immunoSEQ multiplex PCR; TCRdb lists only in-frame clones, some missing. The top ten clones hold 0.39% of a sample with 2.3 million or so clones, about 92% of them seen once. Germline V CDR1 and CDR2: SGHTA, FQGNSA. CDR3 length: 14 amino acids. J lost 5 bases, V lost 8 bases, and 6 bases had no gene match. On this clone: Antigen: not known.

Sequences were obtained from naive CD4+ T cells from PBMCs. The subset is: CD45RA+ positively selected. The clonotype was recovered from a man younger than 35 in good health. Some clones in this sample may be carry-over from other donors' samples. The J gene is TRBJ1-4, the V gene TRBV7-2; 9 bases match TRBD1. The CDR3: CASASQGANEKLFF. CDR3 in DNA: TGTGCCAGCGCCTCACAGGGGGCGAATGAAAAACTGTTTTTT.